This T cell receptor (beta chain) was sequenced during a study of blood T cell repertoires in COVID-19. On the study more broadly: The United States, Italy and Spain provided the acute and convalescent COVID-19 samples. Sample material is recorded as cDNA or gDNA derived from T cells, B-cell-depleted T cells, or PBMCs.

This CDR3 contains 16 residues. After removal of 1 base from V and 7 bases from J, the junction contained 8 bases not matched to a gene. In germline, CDR1 is LGHNA, CDR2 YNFKEQ. Per the original methods: Reference gene primer amplification gave estimated nucleated cell counts. This table comes from immunoSEQ multiplex PCR, and its TCRdb copy is limited to in-frame clones, with some not included. V, J and clone size derive from that table, while D and trimming were established from the DNA sequence. The sample holds approximately 70,000 clones, around 90% seen once. The sequence was collected from a man aged 45 to 65 with active COVID-19. Sequencing was carried out using peripheral blood. The rearrangement links TRBV4-2 to TRBJ1-4, with TRBD1 matching over 8 bases. The CDR3 sequence is CASSQGAGGGSEKLFF. CDR3 in DNA: TGTGCCAGCAGCCAAGGGGCAGGGGGCGGAAGTGAAAAACTGTTTTTT.